The clone carrying this T cell receptor (beta chain) has only a few counts. The assay was immunoSEQ multiplex PCR, and TCRdb's table has in-frame clones only and misses some. The table lists approximately 270,000 clones, roughly 88% of them singletons. The trim removed 0 bases at V and 10 bases at J, leaving 5 bases unmatched. CDR3 length equals 13 residues. Per the germline V gene, CDR1 is PRHDT and CDR2 is FYEKMQ (reference sequence). The data were taken from a study of blood T cell repertoires in COVID-19. Across the study: The analysed material was cDNA or gDNA that came from T cells, B-cell-depleted T cells, or PBMCs.

Seattle patients were enrolled during active infection and followed longitudinally. The sample taken for sequencing was peripheral blood. This chain links TRBV13 with TRBJ1-1, with 7 bases matching TRBD1. The receptor was isolated from a woman aged 30 to 39 with COVID-19, enrolled during active disease. CDR3 sequence: CASSLGGGAGAFF. The CDR3 DNA reads TGTGCCAGCAGCTTAGGAGGGGGCGCAGGAGCTTTCTTT.